The rows below give T cell receptor beta chains drawn from one sample of a study of shared T cell receptors in the human thymus. Assay used: immunoSEQ multiplex PCR; TCRdb lists only in-frame clones, some missing. The sample yields fewer than 700,000 clones, roughly 90% seen once. The same data also went into a second study, on human thymus T cells.

Sequencing was done on a sample of thymocytes. The receptors shown here come from a boy younger than two with a congenital heart defect. Each CDR3 is given with its conserved first and last residue. The order of the fields is clone size, V gene, J gene, D gene, CDR3 protein, CDR3 DNA. The D gene is left open where the match is weak. Some rows have no size entry. The others give once, few or many, or a class for an expanded clone.

>-|TRBV6-1|TRBJ2-5|TRBD2
CASSDQVKGGAGGPGETQYF
TGTGCCAGCAGTGATCAGGTCAAGGGCGGAGCGGGAGGGCCAGGGGAGACCCAGTACTTC
>-|TRBV11-2|TRBJ2-3|TRBD2
CASSWGTSGITDTQYF
TGTGCCAGCAGCTGGGGGACTAGCGGGATCACAGATACGCAGTATTTT
>-|TRBV5-1|TRBJ2-1|TRBD2
CASSLLAGGKGRNEQFF
TGCGCCAGCAGCTTGCTCGCGGGGGGGAAAGGGAGGAATGAGCAGTTCTTC
>-|TRBV11-2|TRBJ1-2|TRBD1
CASSRTGFDYGYTF
TGTGCCAGCAGCCGGACAGGGTTCGACTATGGCTACACCTTC
>-|TRBV11-2|TRBJ2-3|-
CASSLEGGGTDTQYF
TGTGCCAGCAGCTTAGAGGGCGGGGGCACAGATACGCAGTATTTT
>-|TRBV27|TRBJ2-1|TRBD2
CASRGLAGGGYNEQFF
TGTGCCAGCAGGGGACTAGCGGGAGGGGGCTACAATGAGCAGTTCTTC
>-|TRBV18|TRBJ2-7|-
CASSPLSPGDCDEQYF
TGTGCCAGCTCACCACTGTCCCCAGGGGATTGTGACGAGCAGTACTTC
>-|TRBV2|TRBJ1-1|-
CASSVGGVTEAFF
TGTGCCAGCAGTGTTGGCGGGGTAACTGAAGCTTTCTTT
>-|TRBV7-9|TRBJ2-7|-
CASSLAGGDETYEQYF
TGTGCCAGCAGCTTAGCAGGCGGGGACGAAACCTACGAGCAGTACTTC
>-|TRBV7-9|TRBJ2-7|-
CASSPQTGHLAYEQYF
TGTGCCAGCAGCCCACAGACGGGACACTTAGCCTACGAGCAGTACTTC
>-|TRBV5-6|TRBJ2-1|TRBD2
CASSQKEREGGNEQFF
TGTGCCAGCAGCCAGAAAGAGCGGGAGGGCGGCAATGAGCAGTTCTTC
>-|TRBV6-5|TRBJ2-5|-
CATQRGEGETQYF
TGTGCCACCCAACGGGGAGAGGGAGAGACCCAGTACTTC
>-|TRBV7-2|TRBJ2-7|TRBD1
CASSPGQGAYEQYF
TGTGCCAGCAGCCCGGGACAGGGGGCGTACGAGCAGTACTTC
>-|TRBV5-4|TRBJ2-7|-
CASSSPYHPGQYF
TGTGCCAGCAGCTCCCCCTATCATCCGGGGCAGTACTTC
>-|TRBV29-1|TRBJ2-7|-
CSVGGFGEPYEQYF
TGCAGCGTTGGAGGCTTCGGTGAACCCTACGAGCAGTACTTC
>-|TRBV29-1|TRBJ2-7|-
CSVVVREPTLYEQYF
TGCAGCGTTGTCGTCCGGGAACCAACCCTCTACGAGCAGTACTTC
>-|TRBV27|TRBJ2-7|TRBD1
CASSLGDRGTSYEQYF
TGTGCCAGCAGTTTAGGGGACAGGGGCACATCCTACGAGCAGTACTTC
>few|TRBV5-5|TRBJ2-5|-
CASSHRVGETQYF
TGTGCCAGCAGCCACAGGGTCGGGGAGACCCAGTACTTC
>-|TRBV6-6|TRBJ2-2|-
CASYDRPTGELFF
TGTGCCAGCTATGACAGGCCCACCGGGGAGCTGTTTTTT
>-|TRBV5-1|TRBJ2-3|TRBD2
CASSLAFFSGSSTDTQYF
TGCGCCAGCAGCTTAGCATTTTTCAGCGGGAGTAGCACAGATACGCAGTATTTT
>-|TRBV6-5|TRBJ1-4|TRBD1
CASSGDRDTNEKLFF
TGTGCCAGCAGTGGAGACAGGGATACTAATGAAAAACTGTTTTTT
>-|TRBV4-1|TRBJ2-1|-
CASSQDLVETSRLHEQFF
TGCGCCAGCAGCCAAGATTTAGTGGAGACTAGTAGGCTCCATGAGCAGTTCTTC
>-|TRBV9|TRBJ1-1|TRBD1
CASSLQGKDTEAFF
TGTGCCAGCAGCTTACAGGGGAAGGACACTGAAGCTTTCTTT
>-|TRBV27|TRBJ2-1|-
CASRISRFYNEQFF
TGTGCCAGCAGAATTAGTCGGTTCTACAATGAGCAGTTCTTC
>-|TRBV30|TRBJ1-4|-
CAWTAAGSGEKLFF
TGTGCCTGGACCGCGGCGGGGAGCGGTGAAAAACTGTTTTTT
>-|TRBV13|TRBJ2-1|-
CASSLMRRRKNNEQFF
TGTGCCAGCAGCTTAATGCGGAGGAGGAAAAACAATGAGCAGTTCTTC
>-|TRBV28|TRBJ2-4|TRBD2
CASSGQRVRLAGSYIQYF
TGTGCCAGCTCCGGGCAGCGGGTTCGGCTAGCGGGATCGTACATTCAGTACTTC
>-|TRBV4-3|TRBJ2-2|TRBD2
CASSLFPSSGAEGTGELFF
TGCGCCAGCAGCCTCTTCCCTTCCAGCGGGGCAGAGGGCACCGGGGAGCTGTTTTTT
>-|TRBV19|TRBJ1-3|TRBD1
CASSIGPPTGDRNTIYF
TGTGCCAGTAGTATAGGCCCCCCGACAGGGGATAGAAACACCATATATTTT
>-|TRBV2|TRBJ1-2|-
CASIVGRQRLYGYTF
TGTGCCAGCATTGTGGGCAGACAGCGTCTTTATGGCTACACCTTC
>-|TRBV23-1|TRBJ2-3|-
CASSRDSRTDTQYF
TGCGCCAGCAGTCGTGACAGTCGCACAGATACGCAGTATTTT
>-|TRBV28|TRBJ2-7|-
CASTNPTGLFEQYF
TGTGCCAGCACTAACCCCACAGGTCTCTTCGAGCAGTACTTC
>-|TRBV19|TRBJ1-4|TRBD1
CASSIDRAEKLFF
TGTGCCAGTAGTATCGACAGGGCCGAAAAACTGTTTTTT
>-|TRBV19|TRBJ2-7|TRBD2
CASSIAPPAGTGGEQYF
TGTGCCAGTAGTATAGCCCCCCCTGCGGGGACGGGGGGCGAGCAGTACTTC
>-|TRBV4-3|TRBJ2-6|-
CASSGNHRGSGANVLTF
TGCGCCAGCAGCGGGAACCACAGAGGGTCTGGGGCCAACGTCCTGACTTTC
>-|TRBV7-9|TRBJ1-1|-
CASSSVPSGIRDTEAFF
TGTGCCAGCAGCTCGGTGCCCTCAGGGATAAGAGACACTGAAGCTTTCTTT
>-|TRBV11-2|TRBJ2-1|-
CASSLDVLSSYNEQFF
TGTGCCAGCAGCTTAGACGTCCTAAGCTCCTACAATGAGCAGTTCTTC